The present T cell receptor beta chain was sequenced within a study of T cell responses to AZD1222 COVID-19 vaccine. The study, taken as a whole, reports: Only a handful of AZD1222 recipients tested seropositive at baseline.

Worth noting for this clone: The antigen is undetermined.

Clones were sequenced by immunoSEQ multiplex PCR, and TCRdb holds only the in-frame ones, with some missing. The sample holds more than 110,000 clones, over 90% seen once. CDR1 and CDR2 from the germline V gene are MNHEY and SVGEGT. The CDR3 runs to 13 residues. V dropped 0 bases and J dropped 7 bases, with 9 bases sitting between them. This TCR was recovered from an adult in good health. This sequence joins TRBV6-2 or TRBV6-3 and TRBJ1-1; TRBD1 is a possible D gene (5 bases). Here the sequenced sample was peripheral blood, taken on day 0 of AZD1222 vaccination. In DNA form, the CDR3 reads TGTGCCAGCAGTTACTCGGTACAGGTTGAAGCTTTCTTT. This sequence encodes CASSYSVQVEAFF.